The 12 T cell receptor beta chains listed next were all sequenced from one sample in a study of blood T cell repertoires in COVID-19. Method: immunoSEQ multiplex PCR; TCRdb's copy keeps in-frame clones and lacks some. The table lists a few hundred thousand clones, around 80% of them singletons, with over 9.5% in the top ten. The sequencing sample was made of peripheral blood. Source of these receptors: an elderly woman with acute or convalescent COVID-19.

This clone has just a few counts. CDR3 protein: CAISSKQGADYGYTF. DNA of the CDR3: TGTGCCATCAGCTCCAAACAGGGGGCGGACTATGGCTACACCTTC. The chain uses TRBV10-3 and TRBJ1-2; 9 bases fit TRBD1. The CDR3 has 15 residues. Germline CDR1 and CDR2: ENHRY and SYGVKD. After removal of 6 bases from V and 3 bases from J, the junction contained 8 bases not matched to a gene.

This chain uses TRBV29-1 with TRBJ1-2; D perhaps matches TRBD1 (5 bases). Germline V gives CDR1 SQVTM, CDR2 ANQGSEA. V dropped 3 bases and J dropped 3 bases, with 17 bases sitting between them. This CDR3 comprises 15 residues. CDR3 sequence reads: CSVDGGDGGDYGYTF. The DNA for the CDR3 is TGCAGCGTTGACGGCGGGGACGGGGGGGACTATGGCTACACCTTC.

The V gene is TRBV18, the J gene TRBJ1-3; D unclear. The CDR3 runs 16 residues. Trimming cost V 1 base and J 0 bases, with 10 bases left between them. The germline gives CDR1 KGHSH, CDR2 LQKENI. In nucleotides, the CDR3 is TGTGCCAGCTCACCACGGAGGGCTGACTCTGGAAACACCATATATTTT. This encodes CASSPRRADSGNTIYF.

Details on this clone: One end of the junction fails to match germline, which may point to a read error. The chain couples TRBV7-7 to TRBJ2-1; 11 positions agree with TRBD2. The CDR3 is 16 residues long. Germline lookup yields CDR1 SSHAT and CDR2 FNYEAQ (reference sequence). CDR3 amino acids: CASSPGTSGSVGEQFF. DNA of the CDR3: TGTGCTAGCAGCCCCGGGACTAGCGGATCAGTGGGGGAGCAGTTCTTC.

This clone was detected only a few times. The chain has TRBV11-1 and TRBJ1-2; 8 bases are shared with TRBD1. Germline CDR1 reads SGHAT; CDR2 reads FQDESV (reference sequence). Trimming took 5 bases from V and 4 from J; bases not matched to a gene: 6. CDR3 length equals 14 residues. CDR3: CASSQDREAYGYTF. In nucleotides, the CDR3 is TGTGCCAGCAGCCAGGACAGGGAGGCCTATGGCTACACCTTC.

V and J are TRBV5-4 and TRBJ1-2, with D hard to call. From germline, CDR1 is SGHNT and CDR2 YYREEE (reference sequence). The length of the CDR3 is 15 residues. Trimming took 2 bases from V and 8 from J, leaving 19 bases between them. This CDR3 is CASSFPGPLFEGYTF. CDR3 sequence (DNA): TGTGCCAGCAGCTTTCCGGGTCCTCTCTTCGAGGGCTACACCTTC.

The chain uses TRBV10-3 and TRBJ1-1; 7 positions match TRBD1. V gave up 7 bases and J gave up 3 bases; unmatched junction bases: 8. Germline V gives CDR1 ENHRY, CDR2 SYGVKD. The CDR3 extends over 14 amino acids. The CDR3 DNA sequence: TGTGCCATCAATACCGGCCAGGGGGACACTGAAGCTTTCTTT. It translates to CAINTGQGDTEAFF.

J is TRBJ2-7 and V is TRBV3-1 (or the pseudogene TRBV3-2), with 7 bases lining up with TRBD1. J was trimmed by 8 bases and V by 5 bases; bases with no gene match: 12. The germline gives CDR1 LGHDT, CDR2 YNNKEL (reference sequence). There are 14 residues in the CDR3. CDR3 DNA sequence: TGTGCCAGCAGCGATAGAGACAGGGTTGGGAAGCAGTACTTC. Encoded protein: CASSDRDRVGKQYF.

This clone was recorded only once. This chain joins TRBV2 and TRBJ2-7, with 10 bases lining up with TRBD1. Germline lookup yields CDR1 SNHLY and CDR2 FYNNEI. CDR3 length: 14 residues. The V segment lost 6 bases and the J segment 3 bases; nucleotides outside the gene matches: 5. CDR3 DNA sequence: TGTGCCAGCAGCTCCGGGACAGGGGACTACGAGCAGTACTTC. Its protein product is CASSSGTGDYEQYF.

The chain carries TRBV5-1 and TRBJ1-4; D not resolved. The germline V gene has CDR1 SGHRS and CDR2 YFSETQ. Deletions cut 7 bases from V and 11 bases from J, with 3 bases between. The CDR3 runs 8 residues. This CDR3 is CASLKLFF. The CDR3 DNA reads TGCGCCAGCCTTAAACTGTTTTTT. The whole variable domain, remainder taken from reference TRBV5-1 and TRBJ1-4, is KAGVTQTPRYLIKTRGQQVTLSCSPISGHRSVSWYQQTPGQGLQFLFEYFSETQRNKGNFPGRFSGRQFSNSRSEMNVSTLELGDSALYLCASLKLFFGSGTQLSVL.

This chain joins TRBV29-1 and TRBJ1-4; the match to TRBD1 covers 7 bases. The trim removed 2 bases at V and 0 bases at J, leaving 3 bases unmatched. The V gene's germline CDR1 is SQVTM and CDR2 ANQGSEA. This CDR3 has 15 residues. CDR3 DNA: TGCAGCGTTGAAACAGGGGCAACAACTAATGAAAAACTGTTTTTT. As protein: CSVETGATTNEKLFF.

V and J are TRBV9 and TRBJ1-1, with D perhaps matching TRBD1 (6 bases). Trimming stripped 3 bases from V and 3 bases from J, with 9 bases between. Germline loops: CDR1 SGDLS, CDR2 YYNGEE. The CDR3 sequence is 13 residues long. The CDR3 sequence is CASSETGYTEAFF. In DNA, the CDR3 is TGTGCCAGCAGCGAGACAGGCTACACTGAAGCTTTCTTT.